This TCR beta chain derives from a study of human thymus T cells (dated by TCRdb to 2018 to 2020). About the study as a whole: The study used roughly 8 infant thymus samples plus four related peripheral blood samples to characterize TCR alpha and beta repertoires. Donor ages ranged from roughly 7 to 250 days, and the cohort comprised 5 to 7 male and a couple of female infants.

The thymus tissue came from surgical resects taken out during corrective cardiac surgery. In Finland, the donors were immunologically healthy infants who were having open corrective cardiac surgery for congenital heart defects. Thymocytes were freed from the tissue by mechanical means and kept at -70 degrees C as pellets of roughly 8.5-30 million cells. Genomic DNA was extracted from frozen cell pellets with a QIAsymphony instrument. A remark on this clone: The antigen it binds to is not known. No base-level quality is on record; no much larger clone is a single base apart.

The immunoSEQ multiplex PCR assay was used to amplify the TCRB and TCRAD loci from a standardized amount of quality-controlled genomic DNA. The amplicons covered the V(D)J region and were long enough to include the CDR3 and to identify the V and J genes. Through the commercial immunoSEQ service, the amplicons were sequenced on an Illumina platform. The paper's processing steps were these. Primer bias and sequencing errors were corrected as previously described, and TCRAD and TCRB were defined on the basis of the IMGT database. The repertoires were analysed using immunoSEQ Analyzer 3.0 and VDJTools for basic statistics, V/J segment usage, diversity estimates, rarefaction and pairwise overlap. To estimate diversity, the Chao1, ChaoE, Efron-Thisted, Shannon and inverse Simpson indices were applied, and diversity was also estimated on datasets down-sampled to the smallest sample. Repertoire overlap was assessed by strict matching of CDR3 nucleotide sequence, V gene and J gene, and clustering was done by Jaccard-based multidimensional scaling. TCRdb carries this immuneACCESS record with in-frame sequences only. Its versions omit some clonotypes, under half of them owing to an unresolved V gene in the studies checked, with the rest unexplained. The V and J calls and clone size are taken from that table; D and trimming were inferred from the DNA. Here the sample has some 78,000 clones; just over 95% occur a single time. 0.031% of the sample rests with the top ten.

After removal of 5 bases from V and 2 bases from J, the junction retains 9 bases not matched to a gene. The germline V gene supplies CDR1 SGHAT and CDR2 FQNNGV. The CDR3 numbers 17 residues from cysteine through phenylalanine. The DNA shown is the 51-base CDR3, in frame from base 1. Broader findings and caveats from the paper: Biased V and J gene segment usage appeared to be present in both thymic and peripheral blood repertoires. On average, thymus samples gave 750,000 to 950,000 unique TCRB clonotypes, whereas blood samples gave about 84,000. The related research reported highly overlapping thymic TCR repertoires among unrelated individuals.

The chain links TRBV11-2 with TRBJ2-1, with 10 middle bases fitting TRBD2. The clonotype originates from a boy younger than two with a congenital heart defect but otherwise immunologically healthy. The sample was thymus tissue. The sequenced DNA is TGTGCCAGCAGCCCTTACTTTAGCGGGAGGCCCTACAATGAGCAGTTCTTC. It specifies CASSPYFSGRPYNEQFF.